Following are 17 T cell receptor beta chains from one sample sequenced in a study of T-cell memory formation after mild COVID-19. TCRdb reprocessed the 5' RACE reads via MiXCR and lists one record per CDR3 protein. The sample records 350,000 to 500,000 distinct CDR3 sequences, 23% being singletons. Sequenced sample: PBMCs or a T cell subset sorted from them (not recorded which). Receptors were obtained from an adult woman who had mild COVID-19 (a few samples of this study predate the infection). Cell type and time point are not known.

This clonotype was found a few times. This chain joins TRBV5-1 and TRBJ1-1; tentative D call: TRBD1 (5 bases). V shed 0 bases and J shed 11 bases, with 14 bases lying between them. The V gene's germline CDR1 is SGHRS and CDR2 YFSETQ. The CDR3 contains 13 residues. In nucleotides, the CDR3 is TGCGCCAGCAGCTTGGAGGCAGGGAGGTTCGCTTTCTTT. Protein sequence: CASSLEAGRFAFF.

V and J are TRBV7-2 and TRBJ1-1; unclear D gene. CDR1 is SGHTA and CDR2 is FQGNSA in the germline V gene. This CDR3 has 15 residues. Trimming took off 0 bases at V and 5 bases at J, with 13 bases between the two ends. This CDR3 reads CASSLAVTGATEAFF. CDR3 sequence (DNA): TGTGCCAGCAGCTTAGCGGTGACGGGTGCGACTGAAGCTTTCTTT.

The V gene is TRBV10-3, the J gene TRBJ2-2; D not resolved. Trimming left V 10 bases short and J 6 bases short, with 18 bases between. CDR3 length equals 14 residues. In germline, CDR1 is ENHRY, CDR2 SYGVKD. CDR3 region: CATYWTSKAGELFF. In DNA form, the CDR3 reads TGTGCCACGTACTGGACGAGTAAGGCCGGGGAGCTGTTTTTT.

There are a few counts of this clonotype. V gene TRBV7-9 combines with J gene TRBJ1-1; weak D call: TRBD1 (6 bases). This CDR3 has 16 residues. V shed 4 bases and J shed 4 bases, with 19 bases lying between them. Germline CDR1 and CDR2: SEHNR and FQNEAQ (reference sequence). The chain's CDR3 is CASSYPGHPSGTEAFF. The CDR3 bases are TGTGCCAGCAGCTATCCGGGACATCCTTCGGGCACTGAAGCTTTCTTT.

V gene TRBV9 combines with J gene TRBJ2-5; the D gene is possibly TRBD2 (5 bases). V gave up 4 bases and J gave up 5 bases, with 21 bases separating them. The CDR3 consists of 16 residues. Germline CDR1 SGDLS, CDR2 YYNGEE. CDR3 amino acids: CASSPSYGVRVETQYF. CDR3 nucleotide sequence: TGTGCCAGCAGCCCTAGCTACGGGGTTAGGGTGGAGACCCAGTACTTC.

The chain carries TRBV7-8 and TRBJ1-2; D may be TRBD1 (6 bases). In germline, CDR1 is SGHVS, CDR2 FQNEAQ. CDR3 size: 15 residues. Trimming pared 5 bases from V and 4 bases from J, leaving 17 bases between. Here the CDR3 reads CASSGGGRAFYGYTF. The DNA for the CDR3 is TGTGCCAGCAGCGGAGGGGGGAGGGCCTTCTATGGCTACACCTTC.

The chain has TRBV12-3 or TRBV12-4 and TRBJ1-2, with D perhaps TRBD1 (5 bases). Trimming took 7 bases from V and 8 from J, leaving 14 bases between them. The CDR3 has 12 amino acids. The CDR3 DNA sequence: TGTGCCAGCACTTTGGGGGTTCGCGGCTACACCTTC. The encoded protein is CASTLGVRGYTF.

This clonotype has only a few counts. For the CDR3, the DNA is TGTGCCAGCAGCAAAAGGACGGGGCGTCCTGGCACAGATACGCAGTATTTT. Protein product: CASSKRTGRPGTDTQYF. The chain carries TRBV11-2 and TRBJ2-3; the D call may be TRBD1 or TRBD2 (5 bases each). CDR3 length equals 17 residues. Germline V CDR1 and CDR2: SGHAT, FQNNGV. Trimming cost V 5 bases and J 1 base, with 19 bases left between them.

In its sample, this clonotype was seen a few times. The rearrangement links TRBV15 to TRBJ2-1, with a possible D match to TRBD2 (5 bases). This CDR3 is built from 16 residues. The V end lost 1 base, the J end lost 3 bases, and 13 bases lay between the germline ends. The germline V gene has CDR1 LNHNV and CDR2 YYDKDF (reference sequence). CDR3 nucleotides: TGTGCCACCAGCAGAGGTCTTACGGGGAACTACAATGAGCAGTTCTTC. It encodes CATSRGLTGNYNEQFF.

The V and J genes are TRBV28 and TRBJ2-3, with 13 bases fitting TRBD2. The CDR3 is 17 residues long. After removal of 6 bases from V and 3 bases from J, the junction contained 9 bases not matched to a gene. Germline V gene lookup returns CDR1 MDHEN and CDR2 SYDVKM. The CDR3 loop is CASSSLGLAGVTDTQYF. DNA of the CDR3: TGTGCCAGCAGCAGCCTTGGACTAGCGGGGGTTACAGATACGCAGTATTTT.

This clonotype was detected ten times or more. V is TRBV5-1 and J is TRBJ2-5; D unresolved. Deletions cut 0 bases from V and 3 bases from J, with 6 bases between. Germline assignment: CDR1 SGHRS and CDR2 YFSETQ. The CDR3 extends over 13 amino acids. The CDR3 loop is CASSLEAEETQYF. CDR3 sequence (DNA): TGCGCCAGCAGCTTGGAGGCAGAAGAGACCCAGTACTTC.

The chain links TRBV7-2 to TRBJ1-4; possibly TRBD1 for D (5 bases). There are 14 residues in the CDR3. CDR1 SGHTA and CDR2 FQGNSA come from the germline V gene. Trimming removed 5 bases from V and 7 bases from J, with 14 bases in between. The DNA for the CDR3 is TGTGCCAGCAGCACACACGGGGGGGGTGAAAAACTGTTTTTT. This codes for CASSTHGGGEKLFF.

J is TRBJ1-3 and V is TRBV11-2, with TRBD1 identical over 10 bases. J was trimmed by 6 bases and V by 7 bases; bases with no gene match: 3. This CDR3 has 13 residues. Germline lookup yields CDR1 SGHAT and CDR2 FQNNGV. CDR3 loop: CASTGTGANTIYF. CDR3 bases: TGTGCCAGCACCGGGACAGGGGCAAACACCATATATTTT.

This clonotype has only a few counts. The J gene is TRBJ1-2, the V gene TRBV30; possible D gene TRBD1, 5 bases. Germline values: CDR1 GTSNPN, CDR2 SVGIG (reference sequence). V was clipped by 3 bases and J by 4 bases, with 15 bases between them. CDR3 length: 14 residues. The CDR3 region has the DNA TGTGCCTGGAGAAATAGGGGTCGAGGCTATGGCTACACCTTC. It is translated as CAWRNRGRGYGYTF.

This clonotype was found a few times. The chain is built from TRBV12-3 or TRBV12-4 and TRBJ1-3; no definite D call. This CDR3 has 13 amino acids. Trimming left V 5 bases short and J 1 base short, with 6 bases between. The CDR3 reads CASSTQSGNTIYF. DNA for the CDR3: TGTGCCAGCAGTACTCAATCTGGAAACACCATATATTTT.

The J gene is TRBJ2-7, the V gene TRBV3-1, with a weak D call TRBD1 (7 bases). From germline, CDR1 is LGHDT and CDR2 YNNKEL (reference sequence). The CDR3 runs 15 residues. Trimming cost V 0 bases and J 4 bases, with 13 bases left between them. The CDR3 reads CASSQDSGGQYEQYF. The CDR3, as DNA: TGTGCCAGCAGCCAAGATTCAGGGGGGCAGTACGAGCAGTACTTC.

This clonotype was recorded a few times. The CDR3 is CAIGTGIRAFF. The CDR3 coding sequence is TGTGCCATTGGGACAGGCATAAGAGCTTTCTTT. V gene TRBV24-1 combines with J gene TRBJ1-1, with TRBD1 matching over 8 bases. Germline CDR1 reads KGHDR; CDR2 reads SFDVKD. J lost 10 bases, V lost 11 bases, and 8 bases had no gene match. The CDR3 totals 11 residues.